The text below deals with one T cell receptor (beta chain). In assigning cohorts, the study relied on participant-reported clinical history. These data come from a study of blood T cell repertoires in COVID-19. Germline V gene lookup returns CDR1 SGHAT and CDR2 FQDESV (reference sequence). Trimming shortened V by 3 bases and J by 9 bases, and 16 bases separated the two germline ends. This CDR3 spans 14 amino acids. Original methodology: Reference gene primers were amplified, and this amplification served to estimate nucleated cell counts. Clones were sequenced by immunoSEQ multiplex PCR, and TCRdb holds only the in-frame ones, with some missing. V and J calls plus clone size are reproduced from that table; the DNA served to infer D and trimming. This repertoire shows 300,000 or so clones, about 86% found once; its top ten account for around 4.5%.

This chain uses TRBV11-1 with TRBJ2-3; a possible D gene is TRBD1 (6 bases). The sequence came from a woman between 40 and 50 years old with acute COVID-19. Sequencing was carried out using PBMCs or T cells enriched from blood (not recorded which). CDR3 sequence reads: CASSFPGTLETQYF. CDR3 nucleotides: TGTGCCAGCAGCTTCCCCGGGACACTGGAGACGCAGTATTTT.